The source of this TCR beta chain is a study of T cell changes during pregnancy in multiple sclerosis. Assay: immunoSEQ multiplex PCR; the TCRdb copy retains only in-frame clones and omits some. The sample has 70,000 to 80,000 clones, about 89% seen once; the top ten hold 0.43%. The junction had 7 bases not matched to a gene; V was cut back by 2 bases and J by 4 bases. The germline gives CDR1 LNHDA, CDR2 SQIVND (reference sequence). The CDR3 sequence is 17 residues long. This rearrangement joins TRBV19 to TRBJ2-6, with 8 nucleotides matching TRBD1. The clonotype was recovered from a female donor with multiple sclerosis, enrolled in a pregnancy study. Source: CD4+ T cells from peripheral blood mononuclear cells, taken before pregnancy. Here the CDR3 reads CASSISGGSAGANVLTF. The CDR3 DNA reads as TGTGCCAGTAGTATATCAGGGGGCTCAGCCGGGGCCAACGTCCTGACTTTC. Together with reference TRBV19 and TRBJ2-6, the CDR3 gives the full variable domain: DGGITQSPKYLFRKEGQNVTLSCEQNLNHDAMYWYRQDPGQGLRLIYYSQIVNDFQKGDIAEGYSVSREKKESFPLTVTSAQKNPTAFYLCASSISGGSAGANVLTFGAGSRLTVL.